Following are 29 T cell receptor beta chains from one sample sequenced in a study of blood T cell repertoires in COVID-19. Repertoires were generated with immunoSEQ multiplex PCR, while TCRdb's copy carries only in-frame clones and drops some. Found here are some 220,000 clones, roughly 83% of them singletons; the top ten hold 1.3%. The sample was PBMCs or T cells enriched from blood (not recorded which). All receptors come from a woman in her thirties or forties with acute COVID-19.

The chain combines TRBV30 with TRBJ1-5; D unresolved. Germline CDR1 and CDR2: GTSNPN and SVGIG (reference sequence). Trimming took 0 bases from V and 4 from J, leaving 10 bases between them. This CDR3 spans 14 amino acids. DNA of the CDR3: TGTGCCTGGAGTGTAAGAGCCTCTAATCAGCCCCAGCATTTT. As protein: CAWSVRASNQPQHF.

The gene calls are TRBV6-5 and TRBJ1-6, with 8 bases matching TRBD1. CDR1 is MNHEY and CDR2 is SVGAGI in the germline V gene. J lost 3 bases, V lost 0 bases, and 1 base had no gene match. This CDR3 spans 16 amino acids. The chain's CDR3 is CASSYSDRGYNSPLHF. The DNA for the CDR3 is TGTGCCAGCAGTTACTCAGACAGGGGCTATAATTCACCCCTCCACTTT.

J is TRBJ1-1 and V is TRBV4-2, with D possibly matching TRBD1 (5 bases). Trimming took off 1 base at V and 1 base at J, with 16 bases between the two ends. CDR1 is LGHNA, CDR2 YNFKEQ, per germline. The CDR3 sequence is 17 residues long. The CDR3 coding sequence is TGTGCCAGCAGCCAAGTAGAATTAGACAGCTCGAACACTGAAGCTTTCTTT. Its protein product is CASSQVELDSSNTEAFF.

This rearrangement joins TRBV4-1 to TRBJ2-5, with 8 bases that match TRBD1. Germline V gene data show CDR1 as MGHRA and CDR2 as YSYEKL. The CDR3 is 15 amino acids. The V gene end was trimmed by 4 bases and the J gene end by 1 base; junction bases not matched to a gene: 5. The CDR3 nucleotides are TGCGCCAGCAGCCGAGGACAGGGCAGCCAAGAGACCCAGTACTTC. Amino acid sequence: CASSRGQGSQETQYF.

This clone was seen more than once but under ten times. This chain joins TRBV6-2 or TRBV6-3 and TRBJ2-5; 7 bases map to TRBD2. The CDR3 consists of 15 residues. Germline V gene lookup returns CDR1 MNHEY and CDR2 SVGEGT. V lost 5 bases, J lost 1 base, and 7 bases stayed unmatched. DNA of the CDR3: TGTGCCAGCAGTCAGAGGGGAGGGGCCCAAGAGACCCAGTACTTC. Protein sequence: CASSQRGGAQETQYF.

This clone came up once. The chain employs TRBV3-1 (or the pseudogene TRBV3-2) and TRBJ2-5, with 7 bases lining up with TRBD1. CDR1 and CDR2 (germline): LGHDT, YNNKEL (reference sequence). J gave up 5 bases and V 4 bases, and 4 bases lay outside the gene matches. This CDR3 contains 13 residues. CDR3 sequence reads: CASSPRGRETQYF. The CDR3 nucleotides read TGTGCCAGCAGCCCTAGGGGGCGGGAGACCCAGTACTTC.

The chain uses TRBV15 and TRBJ2-7; tentatively, D is TRBD2 (6 bases). CDR3 length: 14 amino acids. Between the trimmed V and J ends, which lost 1 base and 3 bases, there was a span of 10 bases. Germline CDR1 is LNHNV and CDR2 is YYDKDF (reference sequence). In DNA, the CDR3 is TGTGCCACCAGCAGAGGGGGGGAGAACTACGAGCAGTACTTC. Translation: CATSRGGENYEQYF.

DNA for the CDR3: TGTGCTGACATCCCATTGAACACTGAAGCTTTCTTT. As protein: CADIPLNTEAFF. The chain employs TRBV30 and TRBJ1-1; D not certain. CDR1 and CDR2 from the germline V gene are GTSNPN and SVGIG (reference sequence). This CDR3 has 12 residues. Full variable domain (rest looked up from reference TRBV30 and TRBJ1-1): SQTIHQWPATLVQPVGSPLSLECTVEGTSNPNLYWYRQAAGRGLQLLFYSVGIGQISSEVPQNLSASRPQDRQFILSSKKLLLSDSGFYLCADIPLNTEAFFGQGTRLTVV.

The chain couples TRBV2 to TRBJ2-3; TRBD1 matches at 7 bases. Germline trimming cut 8 bases from V and 0 bases from J; bases unmatched to any gene: 2. This CDR3 region has 13 residues. Per the germline V gene, CDR1 is SNHLY and CDR2 is FYNNEI. CDR3 DNA: TGTGCCAGCTTGGACAGGAGCACAGATACGCAGTATTTT. It is translated as CASLDRSTDTQYF. The entire variable domain, with the rest obtained from reference TRBV2 and TRBJ2-3, is as follows: EPEVTQTPSHQVTQMGQEVILRCVPISNHLYFYWYRQILGQKVEFLVSFYNNEISEKSEIFDDQFSVERPDGSNFTLKIRSTKLEDSAMYFCASLDRSTDTQYFGPGTRLTVL.

This clone has at least ten counts. The V and J genes are TRBV7-2 and TRBJ1-3, with unresolved D. Germline V gene sequence: CDR1 SGHTA, CDR2 FQGNSA. V gave up 1 base and J gave up 8 bases, with 15 bases separating them. The CDR3 runs to 15 residues. The chain's CDR3 is CASSLGPGRRYTIYF. CDR3 bases: TGTGCCAGCAGCTTAGGCCCGGGCCGGAGGTACACCATATATTTT.

The chain employs TRBV25-1 and TRBJ2-6; D gene unclear. Trimming took 1 base from V and 0 from J, leaving 13 bases between them. The CDR3 runs to 18 residues. Germline values: CDR1 MGHDK, CDR2 SYGVNS. Here the CDR3 reads CASSESAEKNSGANVLTF. In DNA, the CDR3 is TGTGCCAGCAGTGAATCCGCAGAAAAAAACTCTGGGGCCAACGTCCTGACTTTC.

The gene calls are TRBV10-2 and TRBJ1-5; D unresolved. The germline gives CDR1 WSHSY, CDR2 SAAADI. CDR3 size: 15 residues. V was cut by 1 base and J by 0 bases, with 7 bases left in between. This CDR3 reads CASSEFGNSNQPQHF. DNA of the CDR3: TGCGCCAGCAGTGAGTTTGGCAATAGCAATCAGCCCCAGCATTTT.

The chain has TRBV18 and TRBJ1-2; TRBD1 might be the D (5 bases). With 4 bases removed from V and 6 bases from J, the gap between germline ends came to 12 bases. The germline gives CDR1 KGHSH, CDR2 LQKENI. The CDR3 spans 13 residues. Here the CDR3 reads CASSRSTEDGYTF. In DNA form, the CDR3 reads TGTGCCAGCTCACGATCGACAGAAGATGGCTACACCTTC.

CDR3 amino acids: CSVERGMGTEAFF. DNA of the CDR3: TGCAGCGTTGAAAGAGGGATGGGGACTGAAGCTTTCTTT. V usage is TRBV29-1 and J usage is TRBJ1-1; D is unclear. V lost 2 bases and J 5 bases, leaving 12 bases between the germline ends. The CDR3 sequence is 13 residues long. CDR1 SQVTM and CDR2 ANQGSEA come from the germline V gene.

This clone was seen only a few times. The chain uses TRBV9 and TRBJ2-4, with D perhaps TRBD1 (5 bases). CDR1 is SGDLS and CDR2 is YYNGEE in the germline V gene. The CDR3 loop spans 15 amino acids. V was clipped by 3 bases and J by 4 bases, with 14 bases between them. The CDR3 sequence is CASSANRRGKNIQYF. The CDR3 nucleotides are TGTGCCAGCAGCGCGAACAGGAGAGGAAAAAACATTCAGTACTTC.

The chain combines TRBV7-4 with TRBJ1-3; TRBD1 might be the D (5 bases). Germline CDR1 reads SGHVT; CDR2 reads SQSDAQ. The V end lost 4 bases, the J end lost 2 bases, and 21 bases lay between the germline ends. This CDR3 is built from 18 residues. CDR3 nucleotide sequence: TGTGCCAGCAGCTCCGCTGCCAGTATATGGGGGGCTGGAAACACCATATATTTT. It codes for CASSSAASIWGAGNTIYF. Supplemented by reference TRBV7-4 and TRBJ1-3, the full variable domain reads GAGVSQSPRYKVAKRGRDVALRCDSISGHVTLYWYRQTLGQGSEVLTYSQSDAQRDKSGRPSGRFSAERPERSVSTLKIQRTEQGDSAVYLCASSSAASIWGAGNTIYFGEGSWLTVV.

The chain combines TRBV3-1 (or the pseudogene TRBV3-2) with TRBJ2-1; 8 bases agree with TRBD2. Germline V CDR1 and CDR2: LGHDT, YNNKEL (reference sequence). CDR3 length equals 17 residues. The V gene end was trimmed by 2 bases and the J gene end by 1 base; junction bases not matched to a gene: 7. The DNA for the CDR3 is TGTGCCAGCAGCCAACAAAATATAGCGGGATCCTACAATGAGCAGTTCTTC. Encoded protein: CASSQQNIAGSYNEQFF.

V gene TRBV5-1 combines with J gene TRBJ1-5, with 10 bases fitting TRBD1. The CDR3 contains 15 residues. Germline loops: CDR1 SGHRS, CDR2 YFSETQ. V trimming: 4 bases; J trimming: 7 bases; junction bases outside the gene matches: 8. The CDR3 region is CASSVTGGFGQPQHF. The CDR3 DNA reads TGCGCCAGCAGCGTGACAGGGGGCTTCGGGCAGCCCCAGCATTTT.

The rearrangement joins TRBV5-6 to TRBJ1-4; 8 bases map to TRBD1. V gave up 5 bases and J gave up 8 bases; unmatched junction bases: 8. This CDR3 has 14 amino acids. Germline-derived CDR1 and CDR2 are SGHDT and YYEEEE. The CDR3 reads CASSMDRAGEKLFF. The CDR3 bases are TGTGCCAGCAGTATGGACAGGGCCGGAGAAAAACTGTTTTTT.

The J gene is TRBJ1-5, the V gene TRBV3-1 (or the pseudogene TRBV3-2); 7 nucleotides agree with TRBD1. The trim removed 2 bases at V and 4 bases at J, leaving 5 bases unmatched. Looked up from germline, CDR1 is LGHDT and CDR2 is YNNKEL (reference sequence). CDR3 length equals 15 residues. CDR3: CASSQRQGKNQPQHF. In DNA, the CDR3 is TGTGCCAGCAGCCAAAGACAGGGAAAGAATCAGCCCCAGCATTTT.

Only one count was recorded for this clone. The genes are TRBV6-5 and TRBJ1-2; D not certain. The germline V gene encodes CDR1 MNHEY and CDR2 SVGAGI. This CDR3 comprises 15 residues. The ends were cut back, 0 bases at V and 0 bases at J, with 8 bases in the middle. Here the CDR3 DNA reads TGTGCCAGCAGTTACTCCCAAATTTCTAACTATGGCTACACCTTC. Translated, it gives CASSYSQISNYGYTF.

The V call is TRBV5-1, the J call TRBJ1-4; the match to TRBD1 covers 12 bases. Germline-derived CDR1 and CDR2 are SGHRS and YFSETQ. The CDR3 has 15 amino acids. With V trimmed by 3 bases and J by 8 bases, 5 bases remained unmatched. Written as DNA, the CDR3 is TGCGCCAGCAGCTCGCTGGGGACAGGGGGCGAAAAACTGTTTTTT. Translating gives CASSSLGTGGEKLFF. Full variable domain (outside the CDR3, taken from reference TRBV5-1 and TRBJ1-4): KAGVTQTPRYLIKTRGQQVTLSCSPISGHRSVSWYQQTPGQGLQFLFEYFSETQRNKGNFPGRFSGRQFSNSRSEMNVSTLELGDSALYLCASSSLGTGGEKLFFGSGTQLSVL.

The chain combines TRBV27 with TRBJ2-1; tentatively, D is TRBD1 (6 bases). This CDR3 contains 13 residues. The germline V gene has CDR1 MNHEY and CDR2 SMNVEV (reference sequence). V was shortened by 5 bases and J by 7 bases, with 12 bases between the two germline ends. The CDR3 DNA is TGTGCCAGCAGTCCTAGGGGGTGGAATGAGCAGTTCTTC. The encoded protein is CASSPRGWNEQFF.

The CDR3 nucleotides read TGTGCCTGGAGTGTTTTTAATGGCTACACCTTC. As protein: CAWSVFNGYTF. The rearrangement joins TRBV30 to TRBJ1-2, with D unresolved. The CDR3 is 11 amino acids. The germline CDR1 and CDR2 sequences are GTSNPN and SVGIG (reference sequence). V was shortened by 0 bases and J by 6 bases, with 5 bases between the two germline ends.

The gene calls are TRBV3-1 (or the pseudogene TRBV3-2) and TRBJ1-2, with no clear D. Trimming took 0 bases from V and 3 from J, leaving 11 bases between them. The CDR3 sequence is 15 residues long. Germline loops: CDR1 LGHDT, CDR2 YNNKEL (reference sequence). In DNA, the CDR3 is TGTGCCAGCAGCCAAGACGCTTGGGCGTACTATGGCTACACCTTC. Residues: CASSQDAWAYYGYTF.

This clone was picked up a small number of times. The V gene is TRBV3-1 (or the pseudogene TRBV3-2), the J gene TRBJ2-2, with 7 bases lining up with TRBD2. Germline CDR1 is LGHDT and CDR2 is YNNKEL (reference sequence). The CDR3 totals 16 residues. V shed 4 bases, J shed 0 bases, and the junction held 5 bases outside the gene matches. CDR3 protein: CASSPRTRANTGELFF. For the CDR3, the DNA is TGTGCCAGCAGCCCTCGGACTAGGGCGAACACCGGGGAGCTGTTTTTT.

The V call is TRBV14, the J call TRBJ2-2, with D possibly TRBD1 on 6 matching bases. V lost 0 bases and J lost 6, with 11 bases in between. This CDR3 comprises 15 residues. The V gene's germline CDR1 is SGHDN and CDR2 FVKESK. CDR3 coding DNA: TGTGCCAGCAGCCAAGAACAGGGTTTAGCCGGGGAGCTGTTTTTT. As protein: CASSQEQGLAGELFF.

The genes are TRBV6-2 or TRBV6-3 and TRBJ1-4; the D gene is possibly TRBD1 (5 bases). The V end lost 5 bases, the J end lost 8 bases, and 18 bases lay between the germline ends. The V gene's germline CDR1 is MNHEY and CDR2 SVGEGT. This CDR3 spans 15 amino acids. The CDR3 region is CASSQTWGRNEKLFF. CDR3 DNA sequence: TGTGCCAGCAGTCAGACATGGGGGAGGAACGAAAAACTGTTTTTT.

The sample holds a few counts of this clone. The chain uses TRBV27 and TRBJ1-6; D unresolved. Germline V CDR1 and CDR2: MNHEY, SMNVEV (reference sequence). V was pared by 3 bases and J by 7 bases, with 7 bases between. The length of the CDR3 is 13 residues. The CDR3 sequence is CASSFTRNSPLHF. In DNA, the CDR3 is TGTGCCAGCAGTTTCACGAGAAATTCACCCCTCCACTTT.